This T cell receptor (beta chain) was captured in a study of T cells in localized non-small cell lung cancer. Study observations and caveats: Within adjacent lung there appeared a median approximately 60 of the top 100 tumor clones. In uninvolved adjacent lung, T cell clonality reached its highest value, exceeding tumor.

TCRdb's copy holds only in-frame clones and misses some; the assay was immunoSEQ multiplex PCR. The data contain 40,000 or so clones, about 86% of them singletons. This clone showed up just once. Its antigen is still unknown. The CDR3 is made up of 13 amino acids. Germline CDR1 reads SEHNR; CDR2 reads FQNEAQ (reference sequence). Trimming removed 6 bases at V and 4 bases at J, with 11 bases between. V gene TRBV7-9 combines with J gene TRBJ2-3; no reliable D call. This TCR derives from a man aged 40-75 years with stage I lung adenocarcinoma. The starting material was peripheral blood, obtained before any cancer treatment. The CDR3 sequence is CASSQMSADTQYF. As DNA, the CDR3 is TGTGCCAGCAGTCAAATGAGTGCAGATACGCAGTATTTT.